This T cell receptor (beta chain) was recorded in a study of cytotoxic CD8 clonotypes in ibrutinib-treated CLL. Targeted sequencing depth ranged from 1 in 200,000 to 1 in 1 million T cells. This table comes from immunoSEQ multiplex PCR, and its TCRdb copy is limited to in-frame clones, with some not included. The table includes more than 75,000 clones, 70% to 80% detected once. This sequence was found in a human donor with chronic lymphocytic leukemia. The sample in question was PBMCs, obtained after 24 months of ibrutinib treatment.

The CDR3 region is CASSPGLAGGETQYF. The DNA of the CDR3 is TGCGCCAGCAGCCCGGGACTAGCGGGAGGGGAGACCCAGTACTTC. J is TRBJ2-5 and V is TRBV5-1, with 16 bases fitting TRBD2. Germline CDR1 and CDR2: SGHRS and YFSETQ. This CDR3 has 15 residues. V gave up 4 bases and J gave up 5 bases; unmatched junction bases: 2. Full variable domain (rest looked up from reference TRBV5-1 and TRBJ2-5): KAGVTQTPRYLIKTRGQQVTLSCSPISGHRSVSWYQQTPGQGLQFLFEYFSETQRNKGNFPGRFSGRQFSNSRSEMNVSTLELGDSALYLCASSPGLAGGETQYFGPGTRLLVL.